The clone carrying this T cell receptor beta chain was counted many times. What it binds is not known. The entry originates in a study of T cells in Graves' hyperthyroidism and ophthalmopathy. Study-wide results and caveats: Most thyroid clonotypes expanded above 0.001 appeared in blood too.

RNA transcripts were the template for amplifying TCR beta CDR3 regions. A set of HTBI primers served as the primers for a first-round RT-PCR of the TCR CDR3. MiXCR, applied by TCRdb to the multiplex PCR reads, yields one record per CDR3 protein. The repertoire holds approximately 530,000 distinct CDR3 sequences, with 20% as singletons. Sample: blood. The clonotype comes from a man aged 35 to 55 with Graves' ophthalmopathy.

Written as DNA, the CDR3 is TGCGCCAGCAGCCCCAGGTGGCAGGGGCATGGCTACACCTTC. As protein: CASSPRWQGHGYTF. This rearrangement joins TRBV5-1 to TRBJ1-2; a possible D gene is TRBD1 (6 bases). Looked up from germline, CDR1 is SGHRS and CDR2 is YFSETQ. Trimming shortened V by 4 bases and J by 6 bases, and 16 bases separated the two germline ends. The CDR3 runs 14 residues.